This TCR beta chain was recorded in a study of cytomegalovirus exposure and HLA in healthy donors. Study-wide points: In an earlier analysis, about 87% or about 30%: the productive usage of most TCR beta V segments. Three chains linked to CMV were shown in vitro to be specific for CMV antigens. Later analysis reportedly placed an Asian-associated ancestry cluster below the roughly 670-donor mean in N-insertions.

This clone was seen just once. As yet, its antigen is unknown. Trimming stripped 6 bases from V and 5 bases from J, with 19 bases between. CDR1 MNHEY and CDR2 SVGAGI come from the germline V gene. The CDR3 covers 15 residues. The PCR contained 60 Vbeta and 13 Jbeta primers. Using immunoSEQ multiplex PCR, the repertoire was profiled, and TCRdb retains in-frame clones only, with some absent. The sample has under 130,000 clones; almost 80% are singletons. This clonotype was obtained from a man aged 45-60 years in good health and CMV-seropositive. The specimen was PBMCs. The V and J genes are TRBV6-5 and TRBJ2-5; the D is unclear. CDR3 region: CASSPPSRNWETQYF. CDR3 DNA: TGTGCCAGCAGCCCTCCCTCAAGAAACTGGGAGACCCAGTACTTC.